This T cell receptor beta chain was observed in a study of cytomegalovirus exposure and HLA in healthy donors. This PCR relied on a set of 60 Vbeta primers and 13 Jbeta primers. This table comes from immunoSEQ multiplex PCR, and its TCRdb copy is limited to in-frame clones, with some not included. The sample lists tens of thousands of clones; more than 90% were seen once. Germline CDR1 is MNHEY and CDR2 is SMNVEV (reference sequence). This CDR3 has 15 amino acids. The junction had 5 bases not matched to a gene; V was cut back by 2 bases and J by 6 bases. The receptor was isolated from a woman younger than 30 in good health and CMV-seronegative. This chain links TRBV27 with TRBJ2-1, with TRBD2 matching over 9 bases. Sequenced input: PBMCs. The CDR3 region has the DNA TGTGCCAGCAGTTTACGGCGGGAGGGGTCCAATGAGCAGTTCTTC. Residues: CASSLRREGSNEQFF.